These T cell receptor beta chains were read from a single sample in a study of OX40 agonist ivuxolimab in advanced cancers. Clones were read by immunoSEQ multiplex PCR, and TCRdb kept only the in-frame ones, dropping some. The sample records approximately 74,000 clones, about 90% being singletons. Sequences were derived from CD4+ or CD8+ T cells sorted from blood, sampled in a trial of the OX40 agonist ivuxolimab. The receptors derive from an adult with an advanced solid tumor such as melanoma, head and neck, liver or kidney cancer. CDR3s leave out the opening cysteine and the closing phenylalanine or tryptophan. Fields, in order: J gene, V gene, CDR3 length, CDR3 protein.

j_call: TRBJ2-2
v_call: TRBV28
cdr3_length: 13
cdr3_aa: ASSLRDREIGELF

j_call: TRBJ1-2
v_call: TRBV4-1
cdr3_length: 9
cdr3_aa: ASSYRYGYT

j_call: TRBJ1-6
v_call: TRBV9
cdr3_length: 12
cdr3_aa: ASSVGSGNSPLH

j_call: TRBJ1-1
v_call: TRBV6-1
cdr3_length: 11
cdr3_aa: ASLGGLHTEAF

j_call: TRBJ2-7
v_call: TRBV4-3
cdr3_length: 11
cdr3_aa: ASSQGQGHEQY

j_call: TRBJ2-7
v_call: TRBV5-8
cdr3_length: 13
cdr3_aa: ASSQAGTGSDEQY

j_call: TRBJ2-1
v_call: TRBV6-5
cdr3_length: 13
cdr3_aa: ASSYSLAGGNEQF

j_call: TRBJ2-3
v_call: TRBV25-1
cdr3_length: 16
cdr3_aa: ASSEFVKGWGSTDTQY

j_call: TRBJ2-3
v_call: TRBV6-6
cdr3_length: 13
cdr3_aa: ASSYGGLGTDTQY

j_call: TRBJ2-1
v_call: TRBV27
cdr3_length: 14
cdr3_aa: ASSLAGGPSYNEQF

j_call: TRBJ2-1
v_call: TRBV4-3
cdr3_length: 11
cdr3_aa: ASSPTFRAEQF

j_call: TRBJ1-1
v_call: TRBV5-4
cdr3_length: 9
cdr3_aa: ASSLGVEAF

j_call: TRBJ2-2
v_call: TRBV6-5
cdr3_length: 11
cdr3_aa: ASSLGSTGKLF

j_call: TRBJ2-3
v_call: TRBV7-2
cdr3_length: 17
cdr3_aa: ASSLSFTTSGLGTDTQY

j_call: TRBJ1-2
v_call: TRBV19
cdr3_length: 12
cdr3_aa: ASSIKGAVYGYT

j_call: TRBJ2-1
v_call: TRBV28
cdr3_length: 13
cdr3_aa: ASSPRTGKREEQF

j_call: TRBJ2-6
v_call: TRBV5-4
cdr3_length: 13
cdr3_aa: ASSPGFGGANVLT

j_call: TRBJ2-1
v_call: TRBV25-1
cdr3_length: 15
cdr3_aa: ASTTAGLAGAVNEQF

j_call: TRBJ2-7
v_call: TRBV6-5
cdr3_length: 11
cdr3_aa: ASSYSRQYEQY

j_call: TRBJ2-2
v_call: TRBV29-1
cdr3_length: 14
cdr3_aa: SVRLRQGRAAGELF

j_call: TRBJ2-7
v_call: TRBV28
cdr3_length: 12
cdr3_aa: ASSLRTGGDEQY

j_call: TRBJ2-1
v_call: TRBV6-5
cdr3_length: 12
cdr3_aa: ASSYGDTYNEQF

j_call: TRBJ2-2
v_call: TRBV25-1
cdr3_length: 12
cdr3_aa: ASSEQGNTGELF

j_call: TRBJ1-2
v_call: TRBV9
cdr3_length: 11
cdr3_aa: ASSVRGNYGYT

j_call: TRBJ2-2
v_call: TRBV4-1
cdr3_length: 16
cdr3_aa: ASSQLLAGGQDTGELF

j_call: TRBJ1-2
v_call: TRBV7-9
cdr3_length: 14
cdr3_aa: ASSLMGWTEGDGYT

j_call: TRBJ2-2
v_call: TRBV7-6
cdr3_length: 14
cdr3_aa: ASSSSGGPGTGELF

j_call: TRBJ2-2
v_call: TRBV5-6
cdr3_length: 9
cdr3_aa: ASSVPGELF

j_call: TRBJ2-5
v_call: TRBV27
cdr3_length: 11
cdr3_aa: ASSTNKGETQY

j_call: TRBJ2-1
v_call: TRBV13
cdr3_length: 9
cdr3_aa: ASSYYNEQF

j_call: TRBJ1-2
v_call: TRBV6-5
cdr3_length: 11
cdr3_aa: ASSYRQNYGYT

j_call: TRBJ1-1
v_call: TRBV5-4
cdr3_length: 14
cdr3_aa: ASSLNGQGVNTEAF

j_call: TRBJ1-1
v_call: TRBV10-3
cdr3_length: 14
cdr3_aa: AIRAGQKHENTEAF

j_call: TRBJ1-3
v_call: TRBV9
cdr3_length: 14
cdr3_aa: ASSVESVYSGNTIY

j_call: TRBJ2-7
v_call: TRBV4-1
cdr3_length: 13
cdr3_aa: ASSQDTREPYEQY

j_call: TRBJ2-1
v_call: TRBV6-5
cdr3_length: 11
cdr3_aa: ASSEYARNEQF

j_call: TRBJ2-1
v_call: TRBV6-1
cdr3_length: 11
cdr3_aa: ASSERTGGEQF

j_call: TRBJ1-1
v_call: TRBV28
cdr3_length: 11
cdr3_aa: ASSYRMNTEAF

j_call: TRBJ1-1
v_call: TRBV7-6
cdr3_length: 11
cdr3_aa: ASSLTENTEAF

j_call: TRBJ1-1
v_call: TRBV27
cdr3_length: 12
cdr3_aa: ASSLGGRRTEAF

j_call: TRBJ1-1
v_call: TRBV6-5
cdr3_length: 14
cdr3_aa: ASSYSFRQGDTEAF

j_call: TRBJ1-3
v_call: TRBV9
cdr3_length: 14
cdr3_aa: ASSVDPGQLGNTIY

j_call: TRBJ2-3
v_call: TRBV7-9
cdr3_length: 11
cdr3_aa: ASSLGADGKQY

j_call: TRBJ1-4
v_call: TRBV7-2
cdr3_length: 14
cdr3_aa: ASSSPGGNLDEKLF

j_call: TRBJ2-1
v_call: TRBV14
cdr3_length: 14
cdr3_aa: ASSPPRDSIYNEQF

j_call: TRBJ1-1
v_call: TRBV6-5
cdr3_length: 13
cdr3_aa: ASKKSTGVATEAF

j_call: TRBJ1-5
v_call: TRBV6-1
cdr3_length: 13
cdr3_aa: ASSEVGFGDQPQH